This T cell receptor beta chain was obtained from a study of cytomegalovirus exposure and HLA in healthy donors. Study-wide results and limits: Cytomegalovirus association was assigned to about 180 TCR beta chains.

Note on this clone: The antigen remains unidentified.

Vbeta (60) and Jbeta (13) primers were used in the PCR. Clones were sequenced by immunoSEQ multiplex PCR, and TCRdb holds only the in-frame ones, with some missing. The table shows roughly 180,000 clones, with approximately 80% occurring only once. The V end lost 2 bases, the J end lost 0 bases, and 16 bases lay between the germline ends. The CDR3 has 17 residues. Germline V CDR1 and CDR2: SGHVS, FQNEAQ. This chain connects TRBV7-8 to TRBJ2-5; D is possibly TRBD2 (5 bases). The sequenced sample was PBMCs. This sequence was found in a girl aged 2-10 years in good health and CMV-seropositive. The CDR3 sequence: CASSLFSAVTYQETQYF. For the CDR3, the DNA is TGTGCCAGCAGCTTATTTTCAGCGGTCACGTACCAAGAGACCCAGTACTTC.